Each of the 18 T cell receptor beta chains below was sequenced from the same sample in a study of T cells in Graves' hyperthyroidism and ophthalmopathy. What was amplified from RNA transcripts were TCR beta CDR3 regions. The HTBI primer set served for first-round RT-PCR of the TCR CDR3. TCRdb called the multiplex PCR reads again in MiXCR, with one record for every CDR3 protein. The sample has around 500,000 distinct CDR3 sequences, under 25% seen once. The source material was blood. Receptors originate from a woman between 65 and 79 years old with Graves' ophthalmopathy.

The chain has TRBV25-1 and TRBJ2-5; D is possibly TRBD1 (6 bases). Looked up from germline, CDR1 is MGHDK and CDR2 is SYGVNS. The CDR3 sequence is 15 residues long. Trimming removed 1 base at V and 3 bases at J, with 12 bases between. The CDR3 loop reads CASSEFVAGEETQYF. DNA for the CDR3: TGTGCCAGCAGTGAATTCGTGGCAGGGGAAGAGACCCAGTACTTC.

This chain connects TRBV7-9 to TRBJ1-6; the D gene is possibly TRBD1 (5 bases). This CDR3 comprises 18 residues. V shed 5 bases and J shed 0 bases, with 17 bases lying between them. CDR1 and CDR2 (germline): SEHNR, FQNEAQ (reference sequence). The CDR3 bases are TGTGCCAGCAGCGTCGGGAGAACGGGGGGCTCCTATAATTCACCCCTCCACTTT. Translating gives CASSVGRTGGSYNSPLHF.

This clonotype appeared a few times. The chain combines TRBV20-1 with TRBJ2-7; perhaps TRBD1 as D (6 bases). The CDR3 has 15 residues. V was trimmed by 3 bases and J by 2 bases, leaving 17 bases between them. The germline V gene has CDR1 DFQATT and CDR2 SNEGSKA (reference sequence). The CDR3, as DNA: TGCAGTGCTAGTTCTCCGGGACACCAAGCCTACGAGCAGTACTTC. It codes for CSASSPGHQAYEQYF.

This clonotype came up many times. This chain uses TRBV7-3 with TRBJ2-2, with D possibly TRBD1 on 6 matching bases. The germline CDR1 and CDR2 sequences are SGHTA and FQGTGA. The CDR3 totals 14 residues. The ends were cut back, 2 bases at V and 3 bases at J, with 7 bases in the middle. CDR3 in amino acids: CASSLSGDTGELFF. CDR3 DNA: TGTGCCAGCAGCTTATCAGGGGACACCGGGGAGCTGTTTTTT.

The J gene is TRBJ2-7, the V gene TRBV6-5, with TRBD2 matching 10 bases. CDR1 is MNHEY and CDR2 is SVGAGI in the germline V gene. After removal of 0 bases from V and 5 bases from J, the junction contained 7 bases not matched to a gene. The CDR3 spans 16 residues. Here the CDR3 reads CASSYSLLAGDNEQYF. The CDR3 nucleotides read TGTGCCAGCAGTTACTCGCTCCTAGCGGGAGACAACGAGCAGTACTTC.

The chain carries TRBV6-5 and TRBJ1-2; possibly TRBD1 for D (6 bases). Per germline, CDR1 MNHEY and CDR2 SVGAGI. CDR3 length equals 16 residues. V was shortened by 6 bases and J by 8 bases, with 25 bases between the two germline ends. Here the CDR3 DNA reads TGTGCCAGCAGCTACCTGAACAGGGATTATAGAGAGGGCTACACCTTC. Amino acid sequence: CASSYLNRDYREGYTF.

This clonotype appeared a few times. CDR3 sequence: CASSLYGVDTQYF. As DNA, the CDR3 is TGTGCCAGCAGCTTATACGGTGTGGATACGCAGTATTTT. This rearrangement joins TRBV11-3 to TRBJ2-3; D unresolved. Germline CDR1 SGHNT, CDR2 YENEEA. This CDR3 contains 13 residues. V was cut by 2 bases and J by 6 bases, with 9 bases left in between.

This clonotype was observed a few times. This chain uses TRBV18 with TRBJ2-7, with a weak D call TRBD1 (6 bases). The CDR3 contains 15 residues. Germline CDR1 is KGHSH and CDR2 is LQKENI. Trimming took 2 bases from V and 2 from J, leaving 13 bases between them. The CDR3 region is CASSPRGLPTYEQYF. Written as DNA, the CDR3 is TGTGCCAGCTCACCAAGGGGGTTACCCACCTACGAGCAGTACTTC. Based on the CDR3 plus reference TRBV18 and TRBJ2-7, the full variable domain is NAGVMQNPRHLVRRRGQEARLRCSPMKGHSHVYWYRQLPEEGLKFMVYLQKENIIDESGMPKERFSAEFPKEGPSILRIQQVVRGDSAAYFCASSPRGLPTYEQYFGPGTRLTVT.

This clonotype has a single count. This chain uses TRBV5-6 with TRBJ1-1; 7 nucleotides agree with TRBD1. V trimming: 3 bases; J trimming: 6 bases; junction bases outside the gene matches: 5. Germline V gene data show CDR1 as SGHDT and CDR2 as YYEEEE. This CDR3 comprises 13 residues. CDR3 residues: CASSSSGQAEAFF. CDR3 coding DNA: TGTGCCAGCAGCTCCTCAGGACAGGCTGAAGCTTTCTTT.

V and J are TRBV14 and TRBJ1-1, with D unclear. Between the trimmed V and J ends, which lost 5 bases and 2 bases, there was a span of 9 bases. The CDR3 spans 13 residues. The V gene's germline CDR1 is SGHDN and CDR2 FVKESK. The CDR3 sequence: CASSRAFNTEAFF. In nucleotides, the CDR3 is TGTGCCAGCAGCAGGGCCTTCAACACTGAAGCTTTCTTT.

The chain has TRBV6-2 or TRBV6-3 and TRBJ1-5, with 7 positions matching TRBD1. Germline CDR1 MNHEY, CDR2 SVGEGT. This CDR3 spans 16 amino acids. Losses at the gene ends were 5 bases for V and 0 bases for J; bases not matched to a gene: 7. The CDR3 coding sequence is TGTGCCAGCAGTCCTTCTTCAGGGGGTAGCAATCAGCCCCAGCATTTT. It codes for CASSPSSGGSNQPQHF.

This clonotype was seen more than once but under ten times. J is TRBJ1-3 and V is TRBV7-2; no firm D call. This CDR3 is 14 amino acids long. V lost 2 bases, J lost 11 bases, and 16 bases lay in between. The germline V gene has CDR1 SGHTA and CDR2 FQGNSA. The CDR3 loop reads CASSLNSLSGSIYF. CDR3 nucleotide sequence: TGTGCCAGCAGCTTAAACTCCCTGTCGGGGTCCATATATTTT.

This clonotype has at least ten counts. CDR3 in DNA: TGCAGCGTTGGGGTACAGGGGCTCTACAATGAGCAGTTCTTC. Its translation is CSVGVQGLYNEQFF. This sequence joins TRBV29-1 and TRBJ2-1; 7 nucleotides agree with TRBD1. Trimming took 4 bases from V and 3 from J; bases not matched to a gene: 6. The CDR3 extends over 14 amino acids. In germline, CDR1 is SQVTM, CDR2 ANQGSEA.

The CDR3 spells CASSAEPAETQYF. CDR3 sequence (DNA): TGTGCCAGCAGCGCGGAGCCGGCGGAGACCCAGTACTTC. The chain recombines TRBV9 with TRBJ2-5, with D hard to call. This CDR3 is built from 13 residues. Per germline, CDR1 SGDLS and CDR2 YYNGEE. V lost 3 bases, J lost 5 bases, and 11 bases lay in between.

This chain connects TRBV7-3 to TRBJ2-3, with TRBD2 as a possible D gene (5 bases). This CDR3 has 14 amino acids. Germline CDR1 and CDR2: SGHTA and FQGTGA. Deletions cut 4 bases from V and 5 bases from J, with 13 bases between. CDR3 nucleotides: TGTGCCAGCAGCTCTGGGAGTTTGGGAGATACGCAGTATTTT. Translation: CASSSGSLGDTQYF.

Remarks on this clonotype: This may arise from a read error, as a much more abundant clone is one base away. The rearrangement joins TRBV3-1 to TRBJ2-2; the D is unclear. The CDR3 totals 12 residues. The germline gives CDR1 LGHDT, CDR2 YNNKEL (reference sequence). Trimming shortened V by 3 bases and J by 2 bases, and 1 base separated the two germline ends. The CDR3 sequence is CASSHNTGELFF. As DNA, the CDR3 is TGTGCCAGCAGCCATAACACCGGGGAGCTGTTTTTT. Complete variable domain (other parts from reference TRBV3-1 and TRBJ2-2): DTAVSQTPKYLVTQMGNDKSIKCEQNLGHDTMYWYKQDSKKFLKIMFSYNNKELIINETVPNRFSPKSPDKAHLNLHINSLELGDSAVYFCASSHNTGELFFGEGSRLTVL.

V and J are TRBV20-1 and TRBJ2-1; D is perhaps TRBD2 (5 bases). CDR3 length: 15 residues. Trimming cost V 6 bases and J 7 bases, with 22 bases left between them. The germline V gene has CDR1 DFQATT and CDR2 SNEGSKA (reference sequence). The CDR3 here is CSAKRETTARNEQFF. The CDR3 DNA follows: TGCAGTGCCAAGAGGGAGACTACCGCCCGGAATGAGCAGTTCTTC.

The chain employs TRBV27 and TRBJ2-3; a possible D gene is TRBD1 (5 bases). Trimming pared 3 bases from V and 0 bases from J, leaving 10 bases between. The germline CDR1 and CDR2 sequences are MNHEY and SMNVEV (reference sequence). The CDR3 runs 15 residues. DNA of the CDR3: TGTGCCAGCAGTTTTAGGGGCCCGAGCACAGATACGCAGTATTTT. Its protein product is CASSFRGPSTDTQYF.